This T cell receptor (beta chain) was recovered during a study of T cells after yellow fever vaccination. Across the study: Preparation of fractions with low cell numbers was performed using SMART-Seq v4 Ultra Low Input. Findings and limits, study-wide: Compared with primary, the secondary response was weaker and peaked at day 5, not 15. Booster sampling recovered most clones from primary vaccination (96% CD4, around 88% CD8).

In this sample, this clonotype turned up a few times. Antigen specificity is unknown. UMIs and a universal primer site were added when TCR cDNA was made by 5'RACE template switching. TCRdb used MiXCR to reprocess the 5' RACE reads, holding one entry per CDR3 protein. The sample contains 300,000 or so distinct CDR3 sequences, around 8.1% of which appear only once. V lost 6 bases, J lost 7 bases, and 6 bases stayed unmatched. The CDR3 contains 13 residues. Germline V gene data show CDR1 as ENHRY and CDR2 as SYGVKD. The sequencing used PBMCs, collected more than 40 days after the first yellow fever vaccination. The clonotype was recovered from a man aged 18 to 29 who received the YFV17D yellow fever vaccine. The chain combines TRBV10-3 with TRBJ1-2; TRBD1 aligns across 9 bases. The CDR3 reads CAIRETGGGGYTF. The CDR3 DNA follows: TGTGCCATCAGAGAAACAGGGGGCGGTGGCTACACCTTC.